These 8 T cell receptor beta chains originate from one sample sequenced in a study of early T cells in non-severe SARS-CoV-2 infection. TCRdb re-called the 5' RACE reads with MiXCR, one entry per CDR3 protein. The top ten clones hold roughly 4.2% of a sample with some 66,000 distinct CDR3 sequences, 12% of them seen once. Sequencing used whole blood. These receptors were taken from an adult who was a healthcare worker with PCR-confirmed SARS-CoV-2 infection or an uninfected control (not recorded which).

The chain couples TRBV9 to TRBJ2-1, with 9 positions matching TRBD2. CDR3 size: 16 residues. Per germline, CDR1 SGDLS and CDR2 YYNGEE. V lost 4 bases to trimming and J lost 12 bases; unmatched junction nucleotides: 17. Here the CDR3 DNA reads TGTGCCAGCAGCATGAATGTTGGTTTAGCGGGAGACGTGCAGTTCTTC. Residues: CASSMNVGLAGDVQFF.

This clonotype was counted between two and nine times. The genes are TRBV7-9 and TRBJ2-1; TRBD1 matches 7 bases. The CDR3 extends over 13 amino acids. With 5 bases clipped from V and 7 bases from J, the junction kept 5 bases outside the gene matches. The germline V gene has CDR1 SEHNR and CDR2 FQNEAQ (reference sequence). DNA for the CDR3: TGTGCCAGCAGCCTGACAGGGCTAAATGAGCAGTTCTTC. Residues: CASSLTGLNEQFF.

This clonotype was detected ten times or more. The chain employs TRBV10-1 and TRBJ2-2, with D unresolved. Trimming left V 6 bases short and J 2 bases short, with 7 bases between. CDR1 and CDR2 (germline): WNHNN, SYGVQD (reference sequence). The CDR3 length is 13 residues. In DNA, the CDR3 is TGCGCCAGCAGCGGTCGTAACACCGGGGAGCTGTTTTTT. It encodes CASSGRNTGELFF.

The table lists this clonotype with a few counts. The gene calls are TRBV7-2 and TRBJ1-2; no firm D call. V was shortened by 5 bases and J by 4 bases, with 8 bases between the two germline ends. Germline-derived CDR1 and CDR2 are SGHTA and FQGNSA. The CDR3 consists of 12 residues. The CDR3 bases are TGTGCCAGCAGCGCGGTACCCTATGGCTACACCTTC. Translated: CASSAVPYGYTF.

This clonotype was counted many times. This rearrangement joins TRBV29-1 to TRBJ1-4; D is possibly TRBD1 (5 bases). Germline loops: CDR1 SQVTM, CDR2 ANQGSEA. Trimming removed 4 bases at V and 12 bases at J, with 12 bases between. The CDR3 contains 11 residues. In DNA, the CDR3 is TGCAGCGTTGGGGGGGTCGGGCAACTGTTTTTT. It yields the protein CSVGGVGQLFF.

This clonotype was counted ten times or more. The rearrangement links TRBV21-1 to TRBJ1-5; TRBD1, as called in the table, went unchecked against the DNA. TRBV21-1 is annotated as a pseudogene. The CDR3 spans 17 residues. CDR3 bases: TGTGCCAGCAGCAAAAAGGGGGCAGACAGGGCCTTTCAGCCCCAGCATTTT. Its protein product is CASSKKGADRAFQPQHF.

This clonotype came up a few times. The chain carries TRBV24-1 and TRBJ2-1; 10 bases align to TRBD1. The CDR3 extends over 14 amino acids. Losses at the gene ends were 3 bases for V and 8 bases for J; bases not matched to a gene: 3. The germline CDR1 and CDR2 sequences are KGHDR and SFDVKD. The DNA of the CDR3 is TGTGCCACCAGTGATACGGACAGGGGGTATGAGCAGTTCTTC. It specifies CATSDTDRGYEQFF.

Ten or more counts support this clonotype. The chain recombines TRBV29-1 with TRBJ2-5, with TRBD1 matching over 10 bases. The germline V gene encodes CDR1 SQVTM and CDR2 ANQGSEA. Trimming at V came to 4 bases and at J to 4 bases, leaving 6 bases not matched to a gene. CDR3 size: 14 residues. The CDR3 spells CSVVSGQGVETQYF. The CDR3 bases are TGCAGCGTTGTGTCTGGACAGGGGGTAGAGACCCAGTACTTC.